The 22 T cell receptor beta chains reported below all come from one sample, sequenced in a study of T cell changes during pregnancy in multiple sclerosis. The protocol was immunoSEQ multiplex PCR, while the TCRdb copy is restricted to in-frame clones and leaves out a portion. The sample comprises about 61,000 clones, more than 80% of which are singletons, and approximately 1% rests with the top ten. The material was peripheral blood, obtained in the first trimester of pregnancy. The receptors derive from a female donor in good health, enrolled as a control in a pregnancy study.

V is TRBV4-3 and J is TRBJ1-3; D uncertain. CDR3 size: 14 residues. The V and J ends lost 0 bases and 9 bases respectively, with 12 bases between them. Germline CDR1 reads LGHNA; CDR2 reads YSLEER. The CDR3 nucleotides read TGCGCCAGCAGCCAAGATGATCGGGAATCCACCATATATTTT. As protein: CASSQDDRESTIYF.

This clone was recorded once. This rearrangement joins TRBV2 to TRBJ1-2; 9 bases are a match to TRBD1. Germline V gene data show CDR1 as SNHLY and CDR2 as FYNNEI. The CDR3 extends over 14 amino acids. Trimming took 4 bases from V and 7 from J; bases not matched to a gene: 7. The CDR3 DNA follows: TGTGCCAGCAGTGCTTCCGGGACAGGGAGTGGCTACACCTTC. Translated, it gives CASSASGTGSGYTF. Combining the CDR3 with reference TRBV2 and TRBJ1-2 gives the whole variable domain EPEVTQTPSHQVTQMGQEVILRCVPISNHLYFYWYRQILGQKVEFLVSFYNNEISEKSEIFDDQFSVERPDGSNFTLKIRSTKLEDSAMYFCASSASGTGSGYTFGSGTRLTVV.

CDR3 loop: CASSPPFLETQYF. The CDR3 coding sequence is TGTGCCAGCTCACCACCTTTTCTCGAGACCCAGTACTTC. V is TRBV18 and J is TRBJ2-5; D uncertain. CDR1 is KGHSH and CDR2 is LQKENI in the germline V gene. Trimming left V 0 bases short and J 5 bases short, with 7 bases between. This CDR3 has 13 residues.

The chain's CDR3 is CASSPDRTYGYTF. The CDR3 DNA reads as TGTGCCAGCAGCCCGGACAGGACATATGGCTACACCTTC. The chain combines TRBV5-4 with TRBJ1-2; TRBD1 matches 7 bases. With V trimmed by 4 bases and J by 5 bases, 5 bases remained unmatched. The germline V gene encodes CDR1 SGHNT and CDR2 YYREEE (reference sequence). This CDR3 has 13 amino acids.

The rearrangement links TRBV29-1 to TRBJ2-5; 10 bases match TRBD1. Unmatched junction bases numbered 13, after V lost 2 bases and J lost 1 base. The germline CDR1 and CDR2 sequences are SQVTM and ANQGSEA. The CDR3 consists of 18 residues. The CDR3 is CSVEIVGYGTGVQETQYF. CDR3 sequence (DNA): TGCAGCGTTGAAATTGTCGGCTACGGGACAGGGGTCCAAGAGACCCAGTACTTC.

V and J are TRBV19 and TRBJ2-1, with TRBD1 matching over 11 bases. J was trimmed by 7 bases and V by 5 bases; bases with no gene match: 10. Germline-derived CDR1 and CDR2 are LNHDA and SQIVND (reference sequence). CDR3 size: 16 residues. The CDR3 loop reads CASSFNRGQGGNEQFF. The CDR3 nucleotides are TGTGCCAGTAGTTTCAACCGGGGACAGGGGGGGAATGAGCAGTTCTTC. Based on the CDR3 plus reference TRBV19 and TRBJ2-1, the full variable domain is DGGITQSPKYLFRKEGQNVTLSCEQNLNHDAMYWYRQDPGQGLRLIYYSQIVNDFQKGDIAEGYSVSREKKESFPLTVTSAQKNPTAFYLCASSFNRGQGGNEQFFGPGTRLTVL.

The DNA for the CDR3 is TGTGCCAGCTCACCACGGAATACAGGGGACGAGCAGTACTTC. Residues: CASSPRNTGDEQYF. The J gene is TRBJ2-7, the V gene TRBV18, with 7 bases lining up with TRBD1. This CDR3 is 14 amino acids long. J was trimmed by 5 bases and V by 1 base; bases with no gene match: 5. CDR1 and CDR2 from the germline V gene are KGHSH and LQKENI.

The J gene is TRBJ2-7, the V gene TRBV6-4, with unresolved D. V lost 3 bases and J 5 bases, leaving 11 bases between the germline ends. Germline V gives CDR1 MRHNA, CDR2 SNTAGT. The CDR3 covers 13 residues. The chain's CDR3 is CASSDGGTNEQYF. The DNA for the CDR3 is TGTGCCAGCAGTGATGGCGGTACAAACGAGCAGTACTTC.

This clone has more than one count but fewer than ten. The rearrangement links TRBV19 to TRBJ2-2; TRBD1 agrees at 8 bases. This CDR3 contains 15 residues. The germline gives CDR1 LNHDA, CDR2 SQIVND (reference sequence). Trimming cost V 6 bases and J 0 bases; bases outside gene matches: 3. The CDR3 reads CASRKDRANTGELFF. The CDR3, as DNA: TGTGCCAGTAGAAAGGACAGGGCGAACACCGGGGAGCTGTTTTTT. The whole variable domain, remainder taken from reference TRBV19 and TRBJ2-2, is DGGITQSPKYLFRKEGQNVTLSCEQNLNHDAMYWYRQDPGQGLRLIYYSQIVNDFQKGDIAEGYSVSREKKESFPLTVTSAQKNPTAFYLCASRKDRANTGELFFGEGSRLTVL.

This clone was detected a few times. This sequence joins TRBV30 and TRBJ1-1, with D hard to call. The length of the CDR3 is 11 residues. Trimming left V 5 bases short and J 7 bases short, with 11 bases between. CDR1 is GTSNPN and CDR2 is SVGIG in the germline V gene (reference sequence). CDR3 amino acids: CAWGRTIEAFF. The CDR3 DNA reads TGTGCCTGGGGGAGAACAATTGAAGCTTTCTTT.

The V and J genes are TRBV7-2 and TRBJ1-4; no definite D call. Germline V lookup: CDR1 SGHTA, CDR2 FQGNSA. The length of the CDR3 is 15 residues. The ends were cut back, 1 base at V and 7 bases at J, with 13 bases in the middle. The CDR3 here is CASSLDLSGVEKLFF. The CDR3 DNA reads TGTGCCAGCAGCTTAGATCTCTCGGGAGTTGAAAAACTGTTTTTT.

The J gene is TRBJ1-1, the V gene TRBV4-3; D might be TRBD1 (6 bases). Germline V gives CDR1 LGHNA, CDR2 YSLEER. The V gene lost 0 bases and the J gene lost 3 bases, with 14 bases spanning the gap. The length of the CDR3 is 16 residues. The CDR3 region is CASSQDLGGGDTEAFF. CDR3 DNA: TGCGCCAGCAGCCAAGATTTAGGCGGGGGCGACACTGAAGCTTTCTTT.

The rearrangement uses TRBV27 and TRBJ1-4, with TRBD1 as a possible D gene (6 bases). This CDR3 is built from 24 residues. Germline V gene lookup returns CDR1 MNHEY and CDR2 SMNVEV (reference sequence). Trimming pared 0 bases from V and 6 bases from J, leaving 38 bases between. The CDR3 loop is CASSLSKFWGPVTGTKETDEKLFF. The DNA for the CDR3 is TGTGCCAGCAGTTTATCTAAATTCTGGGGACCCGTGACAGGTACCAAGGAAACGGATGAAAAACTGTTTTTT.

V usage is TRBV30 and J usage is TRBJ2-2; possible D gene TRBD1, 6 bases. Germline loops: CDR1 GTSNPN, CDR2 SVGIG (reference sequence). Deletions cut 1 base from V and 3 bases from J, with 15 bases between. The CDR3 covers 16 residues. DNA for the CDR3: TGTGCCTGGAGTGCCCTTAGGGCAGGGGACACCGGGGAGCTGTTTTTT. Protein: CAWSALRAGDTGELFF.

The J gene is TRBJ2-7, the V gene TRBV5-4; a weak D match, TRBD1 (7 bases). CDR3 length: 14 amino acids. Trimming pared 4 bases from V and 4 bases from J, leaving 15 bases between. Germline V gene sequence: CDR1 SGHNT, CDR2 YYREEE (reference sequence). The CDR3 bases are TGTGCCAGCAGCGCGGGACAGTCCCTTTACGAGCAGTACTTC. It codes for CASSAGQSLYEQYF. Filled out from reference TRBV5-4 and TRBJ2-7, the complete variable domain reads ETGVTQSPTHLIKTRGQQVTLRCSSQSGHNTVSWYQQALGQGPQFIFQYYREEENGRGNFPPRFSGLQFPNYSSELNVNALELDDSALYLCASSAGQSLYEQYFGPGTRLTVT.

Here the CDR3 DNA reads TGTGCCAGCAGTGAGGACAGAAAGGGAAAACTGTTTTTT. This codes for CASSEDRKGKLFF. This chain joins TRBV6-1 and TRBJ1-4; perhaps TRBD1 as D (6 bases). The CDR3 runs to 13 residues. CDR1 MNHNS and CDR2 SASEGT come from the germline V gene. Trimming took 3 bases from V and 10 from J, leaving 12 bases between them.

The V gene is TRBV30, the J gene TRBJ1-5; D is perhaps TRBD1 (5 bases). Trimming shortened V by 2 bases and J by 7 bases, and 12 bases separated the two germline ends. Germline lookup yields CDR1 GTSNPN and CDR2 SVGIG (reference sequence). The CDR3 sequence is 13 residues long. CDR3 nucleotide sequence: TGTGCCTGGAGTCGACAGTGGGAACAGCCCCAGCATTTT. Translation: CAWSRQWEQPQHF.

The genes are TRBV11-3 and TRBJ2-7; 7 bases are a match to TRBD2. After removal of 5 bases from V and 3 bases from J, the junction contained 7 bases not matched to a gene. The CDR3 sequence is 14 residues long. The germline gives CDR1 SGHNT, CDR2 YENEEA. The CDR3 DNA sequence: TGTGCCAGCAGCGCCTCTCGCGGGGGCTACGAGCAGTACTTC. Its translation is CASSASRGGYEQYF.

The chain carries TRBV2 and TRBJ2-5; 10 positions match TRBD1. CDR1 is SNHLY, CDR2 FYNNEI, per germline. The CDR3 has 15 residues. With 6 bases clipped from V and 4 bases from J, the junction kept 8 bases outside the gene matches. The CDR3 nucleotides are TGTGCCAGCAGAAAGGGACAGGGGCCATCAGAGACCCAGTACTTC. It encodes CASRKGQGPSETQYF.

This rearrangement joins TRBV7-9 to TRBJ2-7; TRBD1 matches at 7 bases. Germline V gene data show CDR1 as SEHNR and CDR2 as FQNEAQ (reference sequence). J lost 3 bases, V lost 5 bases, and 7 bases had no gene match. The CDR3 is made up of 14 amino acids. This CDR3 reads CASSTTGTDYEQYF. CDR3 bases: TGTGCCAGCAGCACAACCGGGACAGACTACGAGCAGTACTTC.

The V and J genes are TRBV2 and TRBJ1-5; 10 bases align to TRBD1. The CDR3 is 14 residues long. Trimming cost V 6 bases and J 6 bases; bases outside gene matches: 5. In germline, CDR1 is SNHLY, CDR2 FYNNEI. The CDR3 coding sequence is TGTGCCAGCAGGGTGGACAGGGGGGGTCAGCCCCAGCATTTT. Amino acids: CASRVDRGGQPQHF.

The chain joins TRBV5-1 to TRBJ2-3, with a weak D call TRBD2 (5 bases). In germline, CDR1 is SGHRS, CDR2 YFSETQ. This CDR3 contains 11 residues. The germline V and J ends were trimmed by 4 bases and 9 bases, with 9 bases remaining between them. CDR3 DNA sequence: TGCGCCAGCAGCCAGGAGGACACGCAGTATTTT. Residues: CASSQEDTQYF.